This TCR beta chain was retrieved from a study of blood T cell repertoires in COVID-19. TCRdb keeps only in-frame clones here, not all; method: immunoSEQ multiplex PCR. Found here are under 35,000 clones, 80% to 90% of them singletons; the top ten hold roughly 9.1%. The CDR3 contains 15 residues. CDR1 and CDR2 from the germline V gene are SNHLY and FYNNEI. J gave up 2 bases and V 6 bases, and 3 bases lay outside the gene matches. The receptor comes from a man aged 60 to 75 with acute or convalescent COVID-19. The genes are TRBV2 and TRBJ2-2; 10 bases agree with TRBD1. Material for sequencing was peripheral blood. The CDR3 region is CASSGQGGNTGELFF. In nucleotides, the CDR3 is TGTGCCAGCAGCGGACAGGGGGGAAACACCGGGGAGCTGTTTTTT. Together with reference TRBV2 and TRBJ2-2, the CDR3 gives the full variable domain: EPEVTQTPSHQVTQMGQEVILRCVPISNHLYFYWYRQILGQKVEFLVSFYNNEISEKSEIFDDQFSVERPDGSNFTLKIRSTKLEDSAMYFCASSGQGGNTGELFFGEGSRLTVL.